This TCR beta chain was sequenced during a study of preoperative IRX-2 immunotherapy in early breast cancer. Clones were read by immunoSEQ multiplex PCR, and TCRdb kept only the in-frame ones, dropping some. The sample lists 25,000 to 30,000 clones, around 89% seen once, with roughly 10% in the top ten. Indicated treatment: preoperative locoregional IRX-2 cytokine immunotherapy. This specimen was taken from a patient treated with IRX-2 immunotherapy. This receptor was obtained from a human donor with breast cancer.

The CDR3 protein is CASSYVGANTEAFF. As DNA, the CDR3 is TGTGCCAGCAGTTACGTGGGGGCGAACACTGAAGCTTTCTTT. V is TRBV6-5 and J is TRBJ1-1; possible D gene TRBD1, 6 bases. Germline V gives CDR1 MNHEY, CDR2 SVGAGI. The V gene lost 2 bases and the J gene lost 1 base, with 8 bases spanning the gap. This CDR3 spans 14 amino acids.